The clone carrying this T cell receptor (beta chain) is medium-sized by share. Its antigen is still unknown. It was by 5'RACE with 10-nucleotide random UMIs that the cDNA was made. Whenever a sequencing run was performed, it yielded over 190 million TCR-beta sequences from 15-18 subjects. MiXCR was run by TCRdb on the 5' RACE reads, yielding one entry per CDR3 protein. Among 25,000 to 30,000 distinct CDR3 sequences listed, about 16% were seen once. This specimen comes from a study of neurological immune-mediated disorders. General study results and limits: HTLV-1-associated myelopathy had the most TCR clonal expansion, whereas multiple sclerosis had the least (lower than in healthy controls). Subjects shared no identical expanded-clone CDR3 amino acid sequences, suggesting private TCR-beta repertoires in all groups.

V dropped 6 bases and J dropped 0; count of bases not matched to a gene: 4. This CDR3 contains 17 residues. Time point indicated: technical triplicate 3. The source of this sequence is a female donor with HTLV-1-associated myelopathy (HAM/TSP). Sequenced: CD4+ T cells from blood. The chain joins TRBV12-3 or TRBV12-4 to TRBJ2-3, with TRBD2 matching 15 bases. CDR3: CASSGLAGGPSTDTQYF. CDR3 bases: TGTGCCAGCAGCGGACTAGCGGGGGGGCCAAGCACAGATACGCAGTATTTT.